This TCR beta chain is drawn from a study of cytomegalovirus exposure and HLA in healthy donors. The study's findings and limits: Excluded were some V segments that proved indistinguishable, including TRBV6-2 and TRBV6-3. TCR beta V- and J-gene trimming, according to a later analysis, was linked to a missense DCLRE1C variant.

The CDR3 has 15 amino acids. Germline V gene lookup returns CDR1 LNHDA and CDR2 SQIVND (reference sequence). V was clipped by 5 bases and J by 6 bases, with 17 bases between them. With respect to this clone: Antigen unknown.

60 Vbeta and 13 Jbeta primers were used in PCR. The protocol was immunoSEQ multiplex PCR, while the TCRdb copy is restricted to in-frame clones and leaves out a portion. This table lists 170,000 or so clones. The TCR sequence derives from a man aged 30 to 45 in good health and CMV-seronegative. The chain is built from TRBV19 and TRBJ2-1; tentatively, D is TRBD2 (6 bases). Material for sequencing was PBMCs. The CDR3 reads CASSPRKEGRNEQFF. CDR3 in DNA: TGTGCCAGTAGTCCCCGGAAGGAGGGCCGCAATGAGCAGTTCTTC.